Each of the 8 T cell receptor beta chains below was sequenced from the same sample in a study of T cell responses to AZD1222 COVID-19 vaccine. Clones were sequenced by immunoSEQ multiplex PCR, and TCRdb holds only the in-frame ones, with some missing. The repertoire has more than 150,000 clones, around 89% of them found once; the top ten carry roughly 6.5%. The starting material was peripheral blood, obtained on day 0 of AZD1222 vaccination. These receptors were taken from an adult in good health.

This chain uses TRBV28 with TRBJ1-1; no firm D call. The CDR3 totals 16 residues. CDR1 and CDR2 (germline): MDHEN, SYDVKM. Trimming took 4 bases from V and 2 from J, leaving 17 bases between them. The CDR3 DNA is TGTGCCAGCAGTTCCCCCGTACCCGGGTTTAACACTGAAGCTTTCTTT. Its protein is CASSSPVPGFNTEAFF.

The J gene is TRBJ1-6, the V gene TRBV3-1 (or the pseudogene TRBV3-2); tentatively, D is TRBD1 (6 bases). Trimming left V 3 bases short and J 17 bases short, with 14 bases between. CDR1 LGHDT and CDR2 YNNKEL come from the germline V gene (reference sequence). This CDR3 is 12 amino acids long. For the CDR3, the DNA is TGTGCCAGCAGCCACGCAGGGGAATCGGTCCACTTT. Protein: CASSHAGESVHF.

This chain's CDR3 is CASTLEGTGTNSPLHF. The CDR3 DNA reads TGCGCCAGCACCCTCGAAGGGACAGGGACTAATTCACCCCTCCACTTT. This chain connects TRBV5-1 to TRBJ1-6; 9 nucleotides align to TRBD1. V was pared by 6 bases and J by 6 bases, with 10 bases of the junction left unmatched. The germline CDR1 and CDR2 sequences are SGHRS and YFSETQ. The CDR3 consists of 16 residues.

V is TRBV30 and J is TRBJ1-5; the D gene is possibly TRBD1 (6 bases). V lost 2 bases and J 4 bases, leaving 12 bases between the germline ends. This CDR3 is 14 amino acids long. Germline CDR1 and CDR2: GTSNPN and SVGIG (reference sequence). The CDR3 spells CAWSLGQTNQPQHF. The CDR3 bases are TGTGCCTGGAGTTTGGGACAAACAAATCAGCCCCAGCATTTT.

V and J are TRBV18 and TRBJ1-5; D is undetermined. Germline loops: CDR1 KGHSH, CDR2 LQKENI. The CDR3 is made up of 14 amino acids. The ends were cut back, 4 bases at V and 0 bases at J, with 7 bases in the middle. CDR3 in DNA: TGTGCCAGCTCACTCCCTTATAGCAATCAGCCCCAGCATTTT. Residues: CASSLPYSNQPQHF.

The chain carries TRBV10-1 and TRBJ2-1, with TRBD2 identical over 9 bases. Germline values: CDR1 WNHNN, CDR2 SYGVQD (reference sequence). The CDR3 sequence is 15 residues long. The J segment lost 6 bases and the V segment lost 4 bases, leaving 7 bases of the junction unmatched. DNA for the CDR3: TGCGCCAGCAGTGCAGTACAGCGGGGGGTCAATGAGCAGTTCTTC. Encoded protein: CASSAVQRGVNEQFF.

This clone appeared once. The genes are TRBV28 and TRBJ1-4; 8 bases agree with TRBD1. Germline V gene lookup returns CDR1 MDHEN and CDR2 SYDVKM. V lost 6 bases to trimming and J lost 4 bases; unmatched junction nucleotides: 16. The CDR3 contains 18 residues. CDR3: CASSYDRGQYRINEKLFF. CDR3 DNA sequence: TGTGCCAGCAGCTATGACAGGGGCCAATACCGAATTAATGAAAAACTGTTTTTT.

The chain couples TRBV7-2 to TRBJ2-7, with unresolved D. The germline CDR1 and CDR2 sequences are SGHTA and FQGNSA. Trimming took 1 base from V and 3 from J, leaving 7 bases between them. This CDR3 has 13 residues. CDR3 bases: TGTGCCAGCAGCTTAGGCCAGTTCTACGAGCAGTACTTC. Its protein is CASSLGQFYEQYF.